The clone carrying this T cell receptor beta chain was seen just once. Repertoires were generated with immunoSEQ multiplex PCR, while TCRdb's copy carries only in-frame clones and drops some. This table has about 32,000 clones, about 92% appearing once. The data were taken from a study of blood T cell repertoires in COVID-19. The clonotype was recovered from a man between 65 and 85 years old with active or convalescent COVID-19. The sequencing sample was made of peripheral blood.

CDR3 residues: CASSLGTLPAGYGYTF. The CDR3 DNA reads as TGTGCCAGCAGCTTGGGAACACTCCCAGCGGGCTATGGCTACACCTTC. V and J are TRBV5-4 and TRBJ1-2, with no clear D. The CDR3 runs 16 residues. The V end lost 0 bases, the J end lost 4 bases, and 16 bases lay between the germline ends. In germline, CDR1 is SGHNT, CDR2 YYREEE (reference sequence).